The 14 T cell receptor beta chains below all came from one sample that was sequenced in a study of cytomegalovirus exposure and HLA in healthy donors. The PCR was carried out with 60 Vbeta primers and 13 Jbeta primers. The method was immunoSEQ multiplex PCR; TCRdb's version includes in-frame clones alone and lacks a portion of them. This sample has about 110,000 clones, with roughly 13% found just once. The source material was PBMCs. These receptors were obtained from a man aged 35-49 years in good health and CMV-seropositive.

Only a few counts were recorded for this clone. V and J are TRBV10-3 and TRBJ2-7, with 11 positions matching TRBD1. Losses at the gene ends were 5 bases for V and 3 bases for J; bases not matched to a gene: 3. From germline, CDR1 is ENHRY and CDR2 SYGVKD. This CDR3 has 14 amino acids. The CDR3 sequence: CAISPGTGGYEQYF. For the CDR3, the DNA is TGTGCCATCAGTCCCGGGACAGGGGGCTACGAGCAGTACTTC.

This clone turned up a few times. The chain joins TRBV27 to TRBJ1-2, with D possibly TRBD1 on 5 matching bases. Trimming pared 5 bases from V and 5 bases from J, leaving 18 bases between. This CDR3 spans 15 amino acids. Looked up from germline, CDR1 is MNHEY and CDR2 is SMNVEV (reference sequence). CDR3 bases: TGTGCCAGCAGTCCATCCCAGGGATCAGGGTATGGCTACACCTTC. Amino acids: CASSPSQGSGYGYTF.

The chain has TRBV19 and TRBJ2-3; tentative D call: TRBD2 (6 bases). The CDR3 contains 15 residues. From germline, CDR1 is LNHDA and CDR2 SQIVND (reference sequence). Deletions cut 7 bases from V and 5 bases from J, with 19 bases between. This chain's CDR3 is CASMEGPASRDTQYF. The CDR3 DNA reads TGTGCCAGTATGGAGGGTCCCGCCTCCCGAGATACGCAGTATTTT.

This clone was counted only a few times. The sample holds other DNA sequences that translate to the same CDR3. The genes are TRBV5-5 and TRBJ2-7; TRBD1 might be the D (5 bases). The CDR3 is 12 residues long. Trimming took off 1 base at V and 3 bases at J, with 5 bases between the two ends. CDR1 SGHKS and CDR2 YYEKEE come from the germline V gene (reference sequence). CDR3 sequence: CASSLQGYEQYF. In nucleotides, the CDR3 is TGTGCCAGCAGCTTGCAGGGCTACGAGCAGTACTTC.

The V gene is TRBV6-1, the J gene TRBJ2-5; D is uncertain. The CDR3 consists of 11 residues. The V end lost 5 bases, the J end lost 2 bases, and 3 bases lay between the germline ends. The germline gives CDR1 MNHNS, CDR2 SASEGT. This CDR3 reads CASSTQETQYF. The CDR3 nucleotides read TGTGCCAGCAGTACACAAGAGACCCAGTACTTC.

This clone was picked up a small number of times. The rearrangement uses TRBV10-3 and TRBJ2-3, with 7 nucleotides matching TRBD1. V shed 7 bases and J 2 bases; nucleotides not matched to a gene: 3. CDR3 length: 13 residues. From germline, CDR1 is ENHRY and CDR2 SYGVKD. This chain's CDR3 is CAITTGDTDTQYF. The CDR3 nucleotides read TGTGCCATCACCACAGGGGACACAGATACGCAGTATTTT.

The V call is TRBV4-3, the J call TRBJ2-7; 7 positions agree with TRBD2. The CDR3 covers 13 residues. With V trimmed by 2 bases and J by 6 bases, 4 bases remained unmatched. The germline CDR1 and CDR2 sequences are LGHNA and YSLEER. The CDR3 nucleotides read TGCGCCAGCAGCCAACGACTAGCCCGCGAGCAGTACTTC. It yields the protein CASSQRLAREQYF.

J is TRBJ2-7 and V is TRBV28; TRBD2 matches at 12 bases. With 0 bases clipped from V and 3 bases from J, the junction kept 0 bases outside the gene matches. Germline CDR1 reads MDHEN; CDR2 reads SYDVKM. The CDR3 runs to 15 residues. The DNA for the CDR3 is TGTGCCAGCAGTTTATGGACTAGCGGGAGCTACGAGCAGTACTTC. Its translation is CASSLWTSGSYEQYF.

The genes are TRBV7-9 and TRBJ2-1, with D perhaps matching TRBD2 (5 bases). Trimming took off 5 bases at V and 10 bases at J, with 12 bases between the two ends. Germline lookup yields CDR1 SEHNR and CDR2 FQNEAQ (reference sequence). The CDR3 sequence is 12 residues long. The CDR3 loop reads CASSHLSGEQFF. As DNA, the CDR3 is TGTGCCAGCAGCCATTTATCGGGGGAGCAGTTCTTC.

The rearrangement links TRBV2 to TRBJ2-6; TRBD1 might be the D (6 bases). Trimming left V 6 bases short and J 2 bases short, with 14 bases between. This CDR3 contains 16 residues. Germline V gene data show CDR1 as SNHLY and CDR2 as FYNNEI. As DNA, the CDR3 is TGTGCCAGCAGAGGGGGTCTCCCAGCTGGGGCCAACGTCCTGACTTTC. Protein product: CASRGGLPAGANVLTF.

This chain joins TRBV25-1 and TRBJ2-2; 7 bases match TRBD1. V was pared by 3 bases and J by 0 bases, with 10 bases of the junction left unmatched. This CDR3 region has 18 residues. Germline loops: CDR1 MGHDK, CDR2 SYGVNS. Here the CDR3 DNA reads TGTGCCAGCAGTGACACCGGGACAGCGACTACGAACACCGGGGAGCTGTTTTTT. This translates into CASSDTGTATTNTGELFF.

This clone was recorded a few times. The V and J genes are TRBV5-1 and TRBJ1-2, with 7 bases aligning to TRBD1. V lost 2 bases, J lost 10 bases, and 8 bases stayed unmatched. Germline CDR1 SGHRS, CDR2 YFSETQ. The CDR3 runs 13 residues. CDR3 in DNA: TGCGCCAGCAGCTTCGACAGGGTTGGGACCTACACCTTC. It yields the protein CASSFDRVGTYTF.

This chain links TRBV19 with TRBJ2-7; D gene ambiguous. Germline V gene lookup returns CDR1 LNHDA and CDR2 SQIVND (reference sequence). V lost 6 bases, J lost 2 bases, and 11 bases lay in between. This CDR3 spans 13 amino acids. DNA of the CDR3: TGTGCCAGTAGGACAAGTAACACCTACGAGCAGTACTTC. Protein product: CASRTSNTYEQYF.

This clone has a handful of counts. CDR3 DNA sequence: TGTGCCAGTAGGGACAGGGTTCATCTCCAGGCGTCTAATTCACCCCTCCACTTT. Translation gives CASRDRVHLQASNSPLHF. The rearrangement links TRBV19 to TRBJ1-6, with 8 nucleotides matching TRBD1. Trimming cost V 6 bases and J 6 bases; bases outside gene matches: 16. The CDR3 covers 18 residues. The germline V gene has CDR1 LNHDA and CDR2 SQIVND (reference sequence).